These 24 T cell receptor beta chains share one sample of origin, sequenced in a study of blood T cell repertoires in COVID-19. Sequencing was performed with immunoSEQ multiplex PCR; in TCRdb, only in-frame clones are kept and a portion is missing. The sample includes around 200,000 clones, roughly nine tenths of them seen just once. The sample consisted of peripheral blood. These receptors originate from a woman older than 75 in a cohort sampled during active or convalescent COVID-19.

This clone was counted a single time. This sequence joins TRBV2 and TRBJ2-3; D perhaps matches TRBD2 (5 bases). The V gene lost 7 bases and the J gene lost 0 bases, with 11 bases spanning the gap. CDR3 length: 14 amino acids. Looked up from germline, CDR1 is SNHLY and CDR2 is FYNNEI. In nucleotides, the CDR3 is TGTGCCAGCATGCGGGCGTCAAGCACAGATACGCAGTATTTT. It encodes CASMRASSTDTQYF.

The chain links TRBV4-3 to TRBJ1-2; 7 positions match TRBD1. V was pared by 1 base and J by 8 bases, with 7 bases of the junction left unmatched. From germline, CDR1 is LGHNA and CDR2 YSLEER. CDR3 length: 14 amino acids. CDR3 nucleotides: TGCGCCAGCAGCCAAGCGGGGACAGTGGGGGGCTACACCTTC. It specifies CASSQAGTVGGYTF.

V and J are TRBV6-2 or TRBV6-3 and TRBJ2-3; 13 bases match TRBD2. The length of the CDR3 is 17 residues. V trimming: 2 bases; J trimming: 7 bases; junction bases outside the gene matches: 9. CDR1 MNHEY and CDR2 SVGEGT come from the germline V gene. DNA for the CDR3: TGTGCCAGCAGTTACACCAGACTAGCGGGGGGTTGGAATACGCAGTATTTT. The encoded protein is CASSYTRLAGGWNTQYF.

The CDR3 protein is CSVAFGGRNTEAFF. The CDR3, as DNA: TGCAGCGTTGCTTTCGGGGGTCGGAACACTGAAGCTTTCTTT. The V and J genes are TRBV29-1 and TRBJ1-1; D might be TRBD1 (5 bases). This CDR3 has 14 residues. The germline CDR1 and CDR2 sequences are SQVTM and ANQGSEA. The V end was cut by 4 bases, the J end by 1 base, with 13 bases between.

This chain's CDR3 is CAISDPLLAGAVQRYF. The DNA for the CDR3 is TGTGCCATCAGTGACCCCCTACTAGCGGGTGCAGTACAGCGGTACTTC. V and J are TRBV10-3 and TRBJ2-5, with 9 bases matching TRBD2. V lost 3 bases, J lost 13 bases, and 18 bases stayed unmatched. CDR3 size: 16 residues. CDR1 and CDR2 from the germline V gene are ENHRY and SYGVKD.

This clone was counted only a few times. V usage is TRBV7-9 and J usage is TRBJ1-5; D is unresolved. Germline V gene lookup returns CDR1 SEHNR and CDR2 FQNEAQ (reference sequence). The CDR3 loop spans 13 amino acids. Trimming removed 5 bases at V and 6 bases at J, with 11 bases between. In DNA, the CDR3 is TGTGCCAGCAGCCCCTCGGGTGGTCAGCCCCAGCATTTT. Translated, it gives CASSPSGGQPQHF.

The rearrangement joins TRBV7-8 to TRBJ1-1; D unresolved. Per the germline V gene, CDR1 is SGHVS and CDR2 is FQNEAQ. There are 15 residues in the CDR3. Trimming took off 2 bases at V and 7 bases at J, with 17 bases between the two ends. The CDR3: CASSLLGRTGNEAFF. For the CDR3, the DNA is TGTGCCAGCAGCTTATTGGGGAGGACGGGAAATGAAGCTTTCTTT.

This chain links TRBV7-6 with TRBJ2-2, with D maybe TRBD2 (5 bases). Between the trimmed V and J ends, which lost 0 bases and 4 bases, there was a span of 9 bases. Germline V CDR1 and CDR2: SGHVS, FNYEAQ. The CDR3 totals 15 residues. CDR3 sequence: CASSLALAATGELFF. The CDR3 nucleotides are TGTGCCAGCAGCTTAGCGCTAGCCGCCACCGGGGAGCTGTTTTTT.

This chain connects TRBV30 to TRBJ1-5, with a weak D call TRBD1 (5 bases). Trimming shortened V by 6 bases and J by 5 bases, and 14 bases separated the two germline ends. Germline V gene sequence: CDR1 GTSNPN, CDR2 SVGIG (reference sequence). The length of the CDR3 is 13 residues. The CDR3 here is CACAGGVDQPQHF. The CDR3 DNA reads TGTGCCTGTGCTGGAGGGGTGGATCAGCCCCAGCATTTT.

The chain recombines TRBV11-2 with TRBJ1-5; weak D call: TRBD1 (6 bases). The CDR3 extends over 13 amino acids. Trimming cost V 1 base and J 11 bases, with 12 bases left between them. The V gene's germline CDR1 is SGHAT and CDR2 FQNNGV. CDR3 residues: CASSLGGTYAQHF. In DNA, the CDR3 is TGTGCCAGCAGCTTAGGAGGGACATATGCCCAGCATTTT.

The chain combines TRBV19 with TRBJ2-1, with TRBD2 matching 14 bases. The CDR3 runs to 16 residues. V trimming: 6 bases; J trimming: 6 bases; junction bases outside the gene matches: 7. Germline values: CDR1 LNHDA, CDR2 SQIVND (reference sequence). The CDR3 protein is CASRLGLAGEGNEQFF. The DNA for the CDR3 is TGTGCCAGTAGGTTGGGACTAGCGGGGGAGGGCAATGAGCAGTTCTTC.

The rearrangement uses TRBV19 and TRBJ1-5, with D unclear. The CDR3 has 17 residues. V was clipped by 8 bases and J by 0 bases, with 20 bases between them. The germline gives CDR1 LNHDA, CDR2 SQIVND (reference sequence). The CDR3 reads CASSPRLKEASNQPQHF. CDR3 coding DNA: TGTGCCAGTTCTCCGAGACTCAAAGAAGCTAGCAATCAGCCCCAGCATTTT.

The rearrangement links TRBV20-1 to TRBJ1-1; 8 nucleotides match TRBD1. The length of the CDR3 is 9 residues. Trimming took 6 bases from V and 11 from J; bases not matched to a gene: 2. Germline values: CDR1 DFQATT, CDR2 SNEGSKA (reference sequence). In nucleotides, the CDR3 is TGCAGTGCGGGACAGGTGGCTTTCTTT. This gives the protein CSAGQVAFF.

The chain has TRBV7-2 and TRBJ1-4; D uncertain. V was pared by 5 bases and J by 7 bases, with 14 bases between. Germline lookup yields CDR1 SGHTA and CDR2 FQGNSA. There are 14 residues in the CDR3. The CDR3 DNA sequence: TGTGCCAGCAGCCTAGAGAGTAGGAGTGAAAAACTGTTTTTT. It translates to CASSLESRSEKLFF.

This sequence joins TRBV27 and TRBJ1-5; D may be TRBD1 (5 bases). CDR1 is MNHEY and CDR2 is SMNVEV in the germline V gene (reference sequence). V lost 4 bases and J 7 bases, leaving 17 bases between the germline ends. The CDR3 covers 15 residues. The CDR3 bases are TGTGCCAGCAGTTCTTTGGGAGGGACTACCCAGCCCCAGCATTTT. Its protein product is CASSSLGGTTQPQHF.

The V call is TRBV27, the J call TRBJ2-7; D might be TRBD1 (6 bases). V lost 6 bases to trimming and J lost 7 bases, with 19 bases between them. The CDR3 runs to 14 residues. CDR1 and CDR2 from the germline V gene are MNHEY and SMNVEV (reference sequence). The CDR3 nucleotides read TGTGCCAGCAGGACTTCCAACAGGGTGGGGGAGCAGTACTTC. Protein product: CASRTSNRVGEQYF.

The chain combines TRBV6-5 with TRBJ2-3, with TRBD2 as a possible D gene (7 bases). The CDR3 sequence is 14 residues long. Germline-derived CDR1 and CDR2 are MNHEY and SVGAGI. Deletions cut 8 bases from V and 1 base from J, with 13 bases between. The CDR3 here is CASSDGGRTDTQYF. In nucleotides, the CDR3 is TGTGCCAGCTCAGACGGGGGGCGCACAGATACGCAGTATTTT.

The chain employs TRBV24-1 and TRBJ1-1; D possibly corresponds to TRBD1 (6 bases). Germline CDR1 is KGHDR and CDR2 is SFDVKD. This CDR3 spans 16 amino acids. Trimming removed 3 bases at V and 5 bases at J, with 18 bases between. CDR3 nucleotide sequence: TGTGCCACCAGTGATGCCCGACAGGCCCTCGGGACTGAAGCTTTCTTT. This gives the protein CATSDARQALGTEAFF.

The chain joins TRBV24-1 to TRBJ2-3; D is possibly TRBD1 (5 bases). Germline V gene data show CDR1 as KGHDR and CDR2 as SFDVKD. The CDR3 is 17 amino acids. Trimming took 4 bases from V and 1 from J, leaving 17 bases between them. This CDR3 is CATSDLPGKRGTDTQYF. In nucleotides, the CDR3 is TGTGCCACCAGTGACCTCCCAGGGAAAAGGGGCACAGATACGCAGTATTTT.

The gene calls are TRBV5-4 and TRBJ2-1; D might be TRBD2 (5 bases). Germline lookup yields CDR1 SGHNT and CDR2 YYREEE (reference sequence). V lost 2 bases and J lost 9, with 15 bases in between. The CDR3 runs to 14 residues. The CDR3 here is CASSLPRVEGEQFF. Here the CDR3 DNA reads TGTGCCAGCAGCTTACCTCGGGTTGAGGGTGAGCAGTTCTTC. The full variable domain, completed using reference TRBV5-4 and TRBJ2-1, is ETGVTQSPTHLIKTRGQQVTLRCSSQSGHNTVSWYQQALGQGPQFIFQYYREEENGRGNFPPRFSGLQFPNYSSELNVNALELDDSALYLCASSLPRVEGEQFFGPGTRLTVL.

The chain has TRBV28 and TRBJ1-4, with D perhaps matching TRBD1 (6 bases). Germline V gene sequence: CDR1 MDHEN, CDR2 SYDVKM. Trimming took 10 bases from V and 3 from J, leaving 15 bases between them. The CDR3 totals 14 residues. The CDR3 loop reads CATGGGAANEKLFF. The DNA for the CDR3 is TGTGCCACGGGGGGGGGCGCTGCTAATGAAAAACTGTTTTTT.

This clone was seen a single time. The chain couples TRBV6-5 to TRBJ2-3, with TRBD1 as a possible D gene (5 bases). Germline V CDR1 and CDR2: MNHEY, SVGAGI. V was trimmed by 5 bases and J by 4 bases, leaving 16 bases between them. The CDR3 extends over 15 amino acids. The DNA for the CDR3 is TGTGCCAGCAGTAAGGAAGAAGGGGATGCAGATACGCAGTATTTT. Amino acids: CASSKEEGDADTQYF.

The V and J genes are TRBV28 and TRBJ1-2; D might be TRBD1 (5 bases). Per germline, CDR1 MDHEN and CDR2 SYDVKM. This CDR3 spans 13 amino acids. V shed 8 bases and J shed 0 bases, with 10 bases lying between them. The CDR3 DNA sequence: TGTGCCAGCGGAAGACAGTCTAACTATGGCTACACCTTC. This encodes CASGRQSNYGYTF.

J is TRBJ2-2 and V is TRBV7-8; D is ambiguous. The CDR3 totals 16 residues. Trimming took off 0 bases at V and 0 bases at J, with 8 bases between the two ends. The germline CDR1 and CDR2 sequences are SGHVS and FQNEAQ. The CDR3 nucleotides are TGTGCCAGCAGCTTAGCTGCGCTGACGAACACCGGGGAGCTGTTTTTT. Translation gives CASSLAALTNTGELFF. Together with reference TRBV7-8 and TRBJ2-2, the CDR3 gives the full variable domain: GAGVSQSPRYKVAKRGQDVALRCDPISGHVSLFWYQQALGQGPEFLTYFQNEAQLDKSGLPSDRFFAERPEGSVSTLKIQRTQQEDSAVYLCASSLAALTNTGELFFGEGSRLTVL.